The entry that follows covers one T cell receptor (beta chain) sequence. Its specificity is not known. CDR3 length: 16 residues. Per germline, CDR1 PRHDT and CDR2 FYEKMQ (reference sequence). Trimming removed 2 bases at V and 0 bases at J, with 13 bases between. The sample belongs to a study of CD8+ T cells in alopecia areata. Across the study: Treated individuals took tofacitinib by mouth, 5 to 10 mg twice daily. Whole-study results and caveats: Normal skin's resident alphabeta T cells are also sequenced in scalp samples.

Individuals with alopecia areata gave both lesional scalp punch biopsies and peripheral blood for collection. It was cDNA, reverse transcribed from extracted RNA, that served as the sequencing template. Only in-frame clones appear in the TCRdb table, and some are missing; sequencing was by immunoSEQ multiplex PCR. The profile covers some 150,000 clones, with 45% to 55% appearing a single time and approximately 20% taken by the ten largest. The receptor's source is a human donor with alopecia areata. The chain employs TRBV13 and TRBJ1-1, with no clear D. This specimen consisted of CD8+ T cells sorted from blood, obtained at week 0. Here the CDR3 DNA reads TGTGCCAGCAGCTTAATTGACAAGGGCCTGAACACTGAAGCTTTCTTT. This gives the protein CASSLIDKGLNTEAFF.